This TCR beta chain stems from a study of Ad26.COV2.S vaccination and SARS-CoV-2 variants. Study-wide results and caveats: Breadth of non-spike TCRs did not differ between vaccinees and placebo recipients. Possible underestimation of total T cell responses by the TCR breadth and depth analyses was noted.

The repertoire was sequenced with immunoSEQ multiplex PCR; TCRdb's copy has only in-frame clones and lacks some. The data show about 410,000 clones, about 85% seen once. The CDR3 has 15 amino acids. Germline V gene data show CDR1 as SGHNT and CDR2 as YYREEE (reference sequence). V shed 0 bases and J 3 bases; nucleotides not matched to a gene: 3. On this clone: Its specificity is unknown.

As for treatment: roughly 20 received Ad26.COV2.S at low or high dose, single or two shots; several received placebo; per-sample allocation not given. The samples were gathered on day 63 after the first injection of vaccine or placebo. The receptor was derived from a person aged 18-65 years who received the Ad26.COV2.S COVID-19 vaccine or a placebo. The material was peripheral blood, obtained in a trial of Ad26.COV2.S vaccine versus placebo. This chain joins TRBV5-4 and TRBJ2-3; 8 bases are shared with TRBD2. The CDR3 coding sequence is TGTGCCAGCAGCTTGGCGGGGGGGCTTACAGATACGCAGTATTTT. Translating it yields CASSLAGGLTDTQYF.